There are many counts of the clone carrying this T cell receptor beta chain. These data originate in a study of tumor-infiltrating lymphocytes in primary liver carcinoma. Study in general: Subjects presented with primary liver carcinoma managed by surgical resection.

TCR beta cDNA was made from roughly 450 ng total RNA with a constant-region primer. ARM-PCR was slightly modified, and three nested multiplex PCR rounds with it gave rise to the TCR beta libraries. Researchers ran the first two PCR rounds for roughly 11 cycles each with TRBV1-TRBV30 forward primers and a C-beta reverse primer. MiXCR, applied by TCRdb to the multiplex PCR reads, yields one record per CDR3 protein. This sample has 250,000 to 400,000 distinct CDR3 sequences; approximately 60% occur once, and the top ten carry 9% to 10%. Germline loops: CDR1 MNHEY, CDR2 SVGEGT. This CDR3 is 15 amino acids long. V was trimmed by 5 bases and J by 13 bases, leaving 24 bases between them. Unsorted whole blood supplied the blood RNA, and germline DNA was isolated too.

The chain is built from TRBV6-2 or TRBV6-3 and TRBJ2-1; D is possibly TRBD1 or TRBD2 (8 bases each). Material: peripheral blood. The TCR sequence derives from a man between 40 and 49 years old with primary liver carcinoma and hepatitis B virus infection. The CDR3 region has the DNA TGTGCCAGCAGTCCTTCGGACAGGGCTACTAGCGGCCAGTTCTTC. It is translated as CASSPSDRATSGQFF.